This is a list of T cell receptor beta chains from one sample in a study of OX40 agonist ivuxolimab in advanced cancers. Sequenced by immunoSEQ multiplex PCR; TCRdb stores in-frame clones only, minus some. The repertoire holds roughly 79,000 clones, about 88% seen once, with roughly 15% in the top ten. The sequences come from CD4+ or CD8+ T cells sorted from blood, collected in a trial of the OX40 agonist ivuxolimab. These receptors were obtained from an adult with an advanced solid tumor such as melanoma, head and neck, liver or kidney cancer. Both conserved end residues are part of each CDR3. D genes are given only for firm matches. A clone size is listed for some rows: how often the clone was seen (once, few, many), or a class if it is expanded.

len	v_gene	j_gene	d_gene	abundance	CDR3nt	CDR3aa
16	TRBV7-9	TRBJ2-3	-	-	TGTGCCAGCAGCCCCCGACAGTTAGCTAGCACAGATACGCAGTATTTT	CASSPRQLASTDTQYF
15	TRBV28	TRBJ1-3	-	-	TGTGCCAGCAGTTTAGACGATTCCCCGGCAAACACCATATATTTT	CASSLDDSPANTIYF
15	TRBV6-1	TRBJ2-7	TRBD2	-	TGTGCCAGCAGGGGACTAGCGGGTTTCGGGTACGAGCAGTACTTC	CASRGLAGFGYEQYF
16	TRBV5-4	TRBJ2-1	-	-	TGTGCCAGCAGCTTTGGGGGGCATCGCTCCTACAATGAGCAGTTCTTC	CASSFGGHRSYNEQFF
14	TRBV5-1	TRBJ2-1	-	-	TGCGCCAGCAGCTTACCAGGGGCTGCTAATGAGCAGTTCTTC	CASSLPGAANEQFF
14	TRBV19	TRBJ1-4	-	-	TGTGCCAGTACCCAACGTCAGGGTCGGGAAAAACTGTTTTTT	CASTQRQGREKLFF
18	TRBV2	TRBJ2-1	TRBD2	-	TGTGCCAGCAGTGGAGGCGGACTAGCGGGAGTGGGCTACAATGAGCAGTTCTTC	CASSGGGLAGVGYNEQFF
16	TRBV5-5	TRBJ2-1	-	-	TGTGCCAGCAGCTTGGCCAGGCAGCACTCCGACAATGAGCAGTTCTTC	CASSLARQHSDNEQFF
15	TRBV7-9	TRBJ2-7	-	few	TGTGCCAGCAGCCACTCTGACAGGCTCATGGACGAGCAGTACTTC	CASSHSDRLMDEQYF
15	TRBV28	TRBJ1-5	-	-	TGTGCCAGCAGCGCGTCGGGGGGGTTTTATCAGCCCCAGCATTTT	CASSASGGFYQPQHF
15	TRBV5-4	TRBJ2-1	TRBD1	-	TGTGCCAGCAGCTTTGACAGGGGGCCCAACAATGAGCAGTTCTTC	CASSFDRGPNNEQFF
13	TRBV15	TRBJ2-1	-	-	TGTGCCACCAGCAGAGATCTGCGGAATGAGCAGTTCTTC	CATSRDLRNEQFF
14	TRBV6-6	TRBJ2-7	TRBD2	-	TGTGCCAGCAGCCTCTTAGCGGGAGCTCACGAGCAGTACTTC	CASSLLAGAHEQYF
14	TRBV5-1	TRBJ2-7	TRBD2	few	TGCGCCAGCAGCTTCAGCGGGGGCCCGGGGGAGCAGTACTTC	CASSFSGGPGEQYF
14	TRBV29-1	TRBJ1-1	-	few	TGCAGCGTTTTACGGGGGGGAGGCAACACTGAAGCTTTCTTT	CSVLRGGGNTEAFF
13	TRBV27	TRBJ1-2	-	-	TGTGCCAGCAGTTTAAGATCTTCTGGAGGCTACACCTTC	CASSLRSSGGYTF
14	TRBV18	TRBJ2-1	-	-	TGTGCCAGCTCACCTGGTAGGGGCTACAATGAGCAGTTCTTC	CASSPGRGYNEQFF
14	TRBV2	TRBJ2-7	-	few	TGTGCCAGCAGTGTGGGGGACACCTCCTACGAGCAGTACTTC	CASSVGDTSYEQYF
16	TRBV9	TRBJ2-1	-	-	TGTGCCAGCAGCGTCTCCGGCCTCCCGGGACGGAATGAGCAGTTCTTC	CASSVSGLPGRNEQFF
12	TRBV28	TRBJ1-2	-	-	TGTGCCACCGAGCGGGAGAACTATGGCTACACCTTC	CATERENYGYTF
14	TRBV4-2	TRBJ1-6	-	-	TGTGCCAGCAGCCAAGATCAAAGGGTTTCACCCCTCCACTTT	CASSQDQRVSPLHF
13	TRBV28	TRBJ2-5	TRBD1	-	TGTGCCACCCTTTGGTTACAGGGGGGGACCCAGTACTTC	CATLWLQGGTQYF
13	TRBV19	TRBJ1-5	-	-	TGTGCCAGTAGTAGAGGAGGCGATCAGCCCCAGCATTTT	CASSRGGDQPQHF
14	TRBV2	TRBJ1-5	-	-	TGTGCCAGCAGTAAAGTAACGGGCTATCAGCCCCAGCATTTT	CASSKVTGYQPQHF
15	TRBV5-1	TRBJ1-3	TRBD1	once	TGCGCCAGCAGCCCTAGACAGGGGGCTAGGAACACCATATATTTT	CASSPRQGARNTIYF
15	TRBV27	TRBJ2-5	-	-	TGTGCCAGCAGTACTATTTCGACTAGATCGGAGACCCAGTACTTC	CASSTISTRSETQYF
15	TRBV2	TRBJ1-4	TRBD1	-	TGTGCCAGCAGCCCAGGACAGGCCCCTAATGAAAAACTGTTTTTT	CASSPGQAPNEKLFF
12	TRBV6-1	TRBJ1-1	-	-	TGTGCCAGCTCCTGGGCGAACACTGAAGCTTTCTTT	CASSWANTEAFF
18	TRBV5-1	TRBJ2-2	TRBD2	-	TGCGCCAGCAGCTCCCCGGGACTAGCGGGAGCTGACACCGGGGAGCTGTTTTTT	CASSSPGLAGADTGELFF
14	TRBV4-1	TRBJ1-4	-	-	TGCGCCAGCAGCCAGGCCGGGACGTTTGAAAAACTGTTTTTT	CASSQAGTFEKLFF
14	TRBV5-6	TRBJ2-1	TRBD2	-	TGTGCCAGCACCAACCAATGGGGGGAGGGTGAGCAGTTCTTC	CASTNQWGEGEQFF
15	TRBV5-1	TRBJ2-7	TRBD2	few	TGCGCCAGCAGCACCCTTAGCGGGAGCTCCTACGAGCAGTACTTC	CASSTLSGSSYEQYF
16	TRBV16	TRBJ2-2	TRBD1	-	TGTGCCAGCAGCCAACAAGGGACAGTGAACACCGGGGAGCTGTTTTTT	CASSQQGTVNTGELFF
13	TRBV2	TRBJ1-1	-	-	TGTGCCAGCAGTGAAGGACGGTACACTGAAGCTTTCTTT	CASSEGRYTEAFF
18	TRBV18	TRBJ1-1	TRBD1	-	TGTGCCAGCTCACCTAATCTGGGACAGGGGGCGGAGGGCACTGAAGCTTTCTTT	CASSPNLGQGAEGTEAFF
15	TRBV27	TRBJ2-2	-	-	TGTGCCACCCTCGTTCGGTATGGGAACACCGGGGAGCTGTTTTTT	CATLVRYGNTGELFF
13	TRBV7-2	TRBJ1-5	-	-	TGTGCCAGCAGCTTATTTCAGAATCAGCCCCAGCATTTT	CASSLFQNQPQHF
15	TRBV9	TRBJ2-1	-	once	TGTGCCAGCAGCGTAGCAGGAGGAGGGGGTAATGAGCAGTTCTTC	CASSVAGGGGNEQFF
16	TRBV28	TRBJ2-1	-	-	TGTGCCAGCAGTTTCAGGGGGGAGCGCACCTACAATGAGCAGTTCTTC	CASSFRGERTYNEQFF
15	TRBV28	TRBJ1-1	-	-	TGTGCCAGCCCCCCTTACGGACAGAAAAACACTGAAGCTTTCTTT	CASPPYGQKNTEAFF